This T cell receptor beta chain appears in the sequencing data of a study of blood T cell repertoires in COVID-19. Study-level information: T cells, B-cell-depleted T cells, or PBMCs supplied cDNA or gDNA.

Authors' analysis steps: Using reference gene primer amplification, nucleated cell counts were estimated. Clones were read by immunoSEQ multiplex PCR, and TCRdb kept only the in-frame ones, dropping some. That table gives V, J and clone size, and the DNA gave D and trimming. The table includes 120,000 to 150,000 clones, about 82% detected once. This clone came up once. CDR3 length: 15 amino acids. The germline V gene encodes CDR1 MDHEN and CDR2 SYDVKM. With 0 bases removed from V and 4 bases from J, the gap between germline ends came to 9 bases. The specimen sequenced was peripheral blood. The origin of this receptor is a woman aged 40-49 years with active or convalescent COVID-19. The chain couples TRBV28 to TRBJ2-2; D is uncertain. The CDR3 DNA reads TGTGCCAGCAGTTTATGGCAGACGGGCACCGGGGAGCTGTTTTTT. Translating gives CASSLWQTGTGELFF. The full variable domain, with the rest looked up from reference TRBV28 and TRBJ2-2, is DVKVTQSSRYLVKRTGEKVFLECVQDMDHENMFWYRQDPGLGLRLIYFSYDVKMKEKGDIPEGYSVSREKKERFSLILESASTNQTSMYLCASSLWQTGTGELFFGEGSRLTVL.